The next 18 T cell receptor beta chains were all read from a single sample in a study of blood T cell repertoires in COVID-19. Clones were sequenced by immunoSEQ multiplex PCR, and TCRdb holds only the in-frame ones, with some missing. The sample lists tens of thousands of clones, approximately 90% occurring once. The sequenced material came from peripheral blood. These receptors came from a woman aged 80 or older with acute or convalescent COVID-19.

The CDR3 loop reads CASSKEEGNTIYF. CDR3 DNA sequence: TGTGCCAGCAGCAAAGAGGAAGGAAACACCATATATTTT. This chain links TRBV9 with TRBJ1-3; D is unclear. Between the trimmed V and J ends, which lost 4 bases and 4 bases, there was a span of 9 bases. This CDR3 spans 13 amino acids. Germline CDR1 reads SGDLS; CDR2 reads YYNGEE.

V usage is TRBV4-1 and J usage is TRBJ2-1, with D perhaps being TRBD1 or TRBD2 (9 bases each). The length of the CDR3 is 19 residues. Trimming shortened V by 5 bases and J by 10 bases, and 33 bases separated the two germline ends. The germline V gene encodes CDR1 MGHRA and CDR2 YSYEKL. CDR3 sequence: CASSWTGTGSLAGQGEQFF. CDR3 bases: TGCGCCAGCAGCTGGACCGGGACAGGGAGTCTAGCGGGGCAGGGGGAGCAGTTCTTC.

The chain is built from TRBV21-1 and TRBJ2-7; the D call in the table, TRBD1, was not verified against the DNA. TRBV21-1 is classified as a pseudogene. The CDR3 is made up of 15 amino acids. Written as DNA, the CDR3 is TGTGCCAGCAGCAAAGCGTGGGGGCAGCTAAGGGAGCAGTACTTC. Its protein is CASSKAWGQLREQYF.

The chain carries TRBV4-3 and TRBJ1-2, with 8 bases that match TRBD1. Trimming cost V 3 bases and J 0 bases; bases outside gene matches: 9. The CDR3 is 17 amino acids. Germline V lookup: CDR1 LGHNA, CDR2 YSLEER. The CDR3 protein is CASSQRTGTAANYGYTF. CDR3 coding DNA: TGCGCCAGCAGCCAGAGGACAGGGACGGCGGCTAACTATGGCTACACCTTC.

This clone appeared a single time. The CDR3 loop is CASKKTGSGNEQFF. The CDR3 DNA sequence: TGTGCCAGTAAAAAGACAGGGAGTGGCAATGAGCAGTTCTTC. This sequence joins TRBV2 and TRBJ2-1, with 7 nucleotides matching TRBD1. The germline gives CDR1 SNHLY, CDR2 FYNNEI. CDR3 length: 14 residues. J lost 6 bases, V lost 9 bases, and 11 bases had no gene match.

This clone showed up just a few times. The chain couples TRBV5-1 to TRBJ1-2; possibly TRBD1 for D (5 bases). This CDR3 is 13 amino acids long. CDR1 and CDR2 from the germline V gene are SGHRS and YFSETQ. The V gene lost 4 bases and the J gene lost 6 bases, with 13 bases spanning the gap. DNA of the CDR3: TGCGCCAGCAGCCCGGGACTCACGGATGGCTACACCTTC. Amino acids: CASSPGLTDGYTF.

V usage is TRBV28 and J usage is TRBJ1-1; possible D gene TRBD1, 5 bases. The CDR3 totals 15 residues. Trimming took 8 bases from V and 0 from J, leaving 16 bases between them. The germline CDR1 and CDR2 sequences are MDHEN and SYDVKM. CDR3 coding DNA: TGTGCCAGCTGCTCCAGGGAGGGGATGAACACTGAAGCTTTCTTT. This gives the protein CASCSREGMNTEAFF.

V is TRBV2 and J is TRBJ1-4; 12 nucleotides agree with TRBD1. Germline V lookup: CDR1 SNHLY, CDR2 FYNNEI. J lost 3 bases, V lost 8 bases, and 4 bases had no gene match. This CDR3 comprises 15 residues. In DNA, the CDR3 is TGTGCCAGCCGGGGACAGGGGGCTTCTAATGAAAAACTGTTTTTT. It is translated as CASRGQGASNEKLFF. Together with reference TRBV2 and TRBJ1-4, the CDR3 gives the full variable domain: EPEVTQTPSHQVTQMGQEVILRCVPISNHLYFYWYRQILGQKVEFLVSFYNNEISEKSEIFDDQFSVERPDGSNFTLKIRSTKLEDSAMYFCASRGQGASNEKLFFGSGTQLSVL.

This clone was observed a single time. The chain couples TRBV9 to TRBJ2-3; D unresolved. V lost 5 bases and J lost 4, with 17 bases in between. The germline gives CDR1 SGDLS, CDR2 YYNGEE. There are 15 residues in the CDR3. DNA for the CDR3: TGTGCCAGCAGTCTCAGTGGAGCCGCGGCAGATACGCAGTATTTT. Protein sequence: CASSLSGAAADTQYF.

This sequence joins TRBV5-6 and TRBJ1-5; 7 positions match TRBD1. The V gene end was trimmed by 4 bases and the J gene end by 5 bases; junction bases not matched to a gene: 3. Per germline, CDR1 SGHDT and CDR2 YYEEEE. The CDR3 is 13 amino acids. The CDR3 DNA is TGTGCCAGCAGCAACAGGGGCGATCAGCCCCAGCATTTT. Its translation: CASSNRGDQPQHF.

V gene TRBV19 combines with J gene TRBJ1-4, with D perhaps matching TRBD1 (6 bases). Germline CDR1 reads LNHDA; CDR2 reads SQIVND (reference sequence). This CDR3 contains 14 residues. V lost 5 bases and J lost 7, with 14 bases in between. The CDR3 protein is CASSVTGQAEKLFF. The CDR3 DNA reads as TGTGCCAGTAGTGTCACAGGGCAGGCTGAAAAACTGTTTTTT.

This clone was found once. This rearrangement joins TRBV2 to TRBJ1-2, with D unclear. CDR3 length: 11 amino acids. V was trimmed by 11 bases and J by 6 bases, leaving 13 bases between them. CDR1 is SNHLY and CDR2 is FYNNEI in the germline V gene. The CDR3 loop is CAGAWGDGYTF. The CDR3 DNA reads TGTGCCGGCGCTTGGGGAGATGGCTACACCTTC.

The V gene is TRBV15, the J gene TRBJ1-1; 7 positions match TRBD1. Germline CDR1 LNHNV, CDR2 YYDKDF (reference sequence). V shed 3 bases, J shed 6 bases, and the junction held 10 bases outside the gene matches. The CDR3 is made up of 15 amino acids. The CDR3 DNA follows: TGTGCCACCAGCAGGCCCCAGGGGGGTGTGGCTGAAGCTTTCTTT. Translation gives CATSRPQGGVAEAFF. Full variable domain (remainder filled in from reference TRBV15 and TRBJ1-1): DAMVIQNPRYQVTQFGKPVTLSCSQTLNHNVMYWYQQKSSQAPKLLFHYYDKDFNNEADTPDNFQSRRPNTSFCFLDIRSPGLGDTAMYLCATSRPQGGVAEAFFGQGTRLTVV.

The J gene is TRBJ1-5, the V gene TRBV3-1 (or the pseudogene TRBV3-2); perhaps TRBD1 as D (6 bases). The CDR3 spans 13 residues. Trimming took off 4 bases at V and 5 bases at J, with 9 bases between the two ends. Germline-derived CDR1 and CDR2 are LGHDT and YNNKEL (reference sequence). CDR3 DNA: TGTGCCAGCAGCCCGACAGGTTATCAGCCCCAGCATTTT. Protein product: CASSPTGYQPQHF.

V and J are TRBV15 and TRBJ2-5; TRBD2 might be the D (5 bases). The V gene's germline CDR1 is LNHNV and CDR2 YYDKDF (reference sequence). With 4 bases removed from V and 2 bases from J, the gap between germline ends came to 8 bases. This CDR3 has 13 residues. The CDR3 is CATSMTGQETQYF. CDR3 bases: TGTGCCACCAGCATGACGGGACAAGAGACCCAGTACTTC. Together with reference TRBV15 and TRBJ2-5, the CDR3 gives the full variable domain: DAMVIQNPRYQVTQFGKPVTLSCSQTLNHNVMYWYQQKSSQAPKLLFHYYDKDFNNEADTPDNFQSRRPNTSFCFLDIRSPGLGDTAMYLCATSMTGQETQYFGPGTRLLVL.

This chain uses TRBV9 with TRBJ1-6; the D gene is possibly TRBD1 (6 bases). V was pared by 0 bases and J by 9 bases, with 10 bases between. This CDR3 spans 14 amino acids. Germline V gene lookup returns CDR1 SGDLS and CDR2 YYNGEE. The CDR3 loop is CASSVASGASPLHF. In DNA form, the CDR3 reads TGTGCCAGCAGCGTAGCCTCAGGGGCTTCACCCCTCCACTTT.

The CDR3 DNA sequence: TGTGCCAGCAGTGCACAGGGGGCCGAGACCCAGTACTTC. Its protein is CASSAQGAETQYF. The J gene is TRBJ2-5, the V gene TRBV27, with 9 bases that match TRBD1. J was trimmed by 5 bases and V by 5 bases; bases with no gene match: 3. Germline CDR1 reads MNHEY; CDR2 reads SMNVEV (reference sequence). This CDR3 has 13 amino acids.

The J gene is TRBJ1-2, the V gene TRBV28; TRBD1 might be the D (6 bases). Trimming cost V 5 bases and J 3 bases, with 19 bases left between them. Germline V gene data show CDR1 as MDHEN and CDR2 as SYDVKM. This CDR3 contains 16 residues. The CDR3 reads CASSRGAGQFHYGYTF. CDR3 nucleotide sequence: TGTGCCAGCAGTCGAGGAGCCGGACAGTTCCACTATGGCTACACCTTC.